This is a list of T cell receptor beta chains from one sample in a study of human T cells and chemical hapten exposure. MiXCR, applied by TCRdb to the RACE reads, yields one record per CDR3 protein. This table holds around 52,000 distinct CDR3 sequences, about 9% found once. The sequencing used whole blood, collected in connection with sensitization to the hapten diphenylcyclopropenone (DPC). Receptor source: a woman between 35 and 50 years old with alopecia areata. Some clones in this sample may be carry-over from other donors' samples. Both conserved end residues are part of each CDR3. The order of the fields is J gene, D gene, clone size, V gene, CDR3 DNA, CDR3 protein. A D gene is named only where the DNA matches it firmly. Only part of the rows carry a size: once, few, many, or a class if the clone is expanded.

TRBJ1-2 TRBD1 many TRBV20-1 TGCAGTGCTAGAGGAGGGGGCAGACTCTATGGCTACACCTTC CSARGGGRLYGYTF
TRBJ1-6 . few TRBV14 TGTGCCAGCAGCTACAGGCAATCACCCCTCCACTTT CASSYRQSPLHF
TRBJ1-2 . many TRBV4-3 TGCGCCAGCAGCCAAGATCTGTCCAGTTTCTATGGCTACACCTTC CASSQDLSSFYGYTF
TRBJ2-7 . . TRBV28 TGTGCCAGCAGTCTATGGGCTACGCACGAGCAGTACTTC CASSLWATHEQYF
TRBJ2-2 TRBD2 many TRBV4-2 TGTGCCAGCAGCCGGGGCGGGGGAGAAACCGGGGAGCTGTTTTTT CASSRGGGETGELFF
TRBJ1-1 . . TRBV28 TGTGCCAGCAGTTTCAGGGAAGGAGCTTTCTTT CASSFREGAFF
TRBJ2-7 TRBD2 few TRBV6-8 TGTGCCAGCAGTTACTCCGCCTGGGACTACCTACTCTACGAGCAGTACTTC CASSYSAWDYLLYEQYF
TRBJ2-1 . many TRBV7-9 TGTGCCAGCAGCAGAACAGGGATGAATGAGCAGTTCTTC CASSRTGMNEQFF
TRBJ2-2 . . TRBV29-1 TGCAGCGTTCGAGACGGTAACACCGGGGAGCTGTTTTTT CSVRDGNTGELFF
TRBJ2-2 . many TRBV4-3 TGCGCCAGCAGCCAGGGGACTGGCGACACCGGGGAGCTGTTTTTT CASSQGTGDTGELFF
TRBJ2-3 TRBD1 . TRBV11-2 TGTGCCAGCAGCTTAGGACAGGGCCCCGATACGCAGTATTTT CASSLGQGPDTQYF
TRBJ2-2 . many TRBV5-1 TGCGCCAGCAGCTTGGTGTTCGCCGGGGAGCTGTTTTTT CASSLVFAGELFF
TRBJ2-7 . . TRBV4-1 TGCGCCAGCAGCCGGGACCGCTCCTACGAGCAGTACTTC CASSRDRSYEQYF
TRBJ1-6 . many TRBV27 TGTGCCAGCAGTTTAGCCGGGGTTTATTCACCCCTCCACTTT CASSLAGVYSPLHF
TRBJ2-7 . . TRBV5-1 TGCGCCAGCAGGGGCGACGGACCCCACTACGAGCAGTACTTC CASRGDGPHYEQYF
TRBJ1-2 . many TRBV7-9 TGTGCCAGCAGCTTAGACGTACAGGACTATGGCTACACCTTC CASSLDVQDYGYTF
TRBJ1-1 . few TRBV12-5 TGTGCTAGTGGTTTTGGGGCCGGGTGGAGCACTGAAGCTTTCTTT CASGFGAGWSTEAFF
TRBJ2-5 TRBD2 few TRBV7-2 TGTGCCAGCAGCTTACGAGGAGCTAGCGGACTCCAAGAGACCCAGTACTTC CASSLRGASGLQETQYF
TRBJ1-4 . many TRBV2 TGTGCCAGCAGTAACAGTGCAACTAATGAAAAACTGTTTTTT CASSNSATNEKLFF
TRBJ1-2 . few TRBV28 TGTGCCAGCAGTTTACCCCCAGGAATTGGCGGCTACACCTTC CASSLPPGIGGYTF
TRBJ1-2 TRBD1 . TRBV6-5 TGTGCCAGCAGTTACAGGCGACAGGGGATGGCTGGCTACACCTTC CASSYRRQGMAGYTF
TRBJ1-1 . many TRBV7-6 TGTGCCAGCAGCCTTCGAAGGGGGTCAGAAGCTTTCTTT CASSLRRGSEAFF
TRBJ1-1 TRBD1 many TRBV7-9 TGTGCCAGCCACTCAGGACAGGGAGGACCTTTCTTT CASHSGQGGPFF
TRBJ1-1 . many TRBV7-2 TGTGCCAGCAGCTCGAAACAAAAGCCCACTGAAGCTTTCTTT CASSSKQKPTEAFF
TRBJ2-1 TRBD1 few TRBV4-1 TGCGCCAGCAGAACAGGGGCCTCCTACAATGAGCAGTTCTTC CASRTGASYNEQFF
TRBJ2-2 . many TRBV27 TGTGCCAGCAGTTTGACGGGCACCGGGGAGCTGTTTTTT CASSLTGTGELFF
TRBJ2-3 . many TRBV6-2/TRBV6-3 TGTGCCAGCAGTTACTCTGAACCCACAGATACGCAGTATTTT CASSYSEPTDTQYF
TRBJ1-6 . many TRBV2 TGTGCCAGCAGGGAAGGGTGGCTTGGAAGTTCACCCCTCCACTTT CASREGWLGSSPLHF
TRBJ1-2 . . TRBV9 TGTGCCAGCAGCCCCCACCCGGGAGGGCCCTCGACCTTC CASSPHPGGPSTF
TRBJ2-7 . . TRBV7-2 TGTGCCAGCAGCCCCGTCTACGAGCAGTACTTC CASSPVYEQYF
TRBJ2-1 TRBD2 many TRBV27 TGTGCCAGCAGAGGCCCAGCTAGCGGGAGGCCGTTCTTC CASRGPASGRPFF
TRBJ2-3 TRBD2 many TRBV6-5 TGTGCCAGCAGTTACTCGACACTAGCGGGGGGGGATACGCAGTATTTT CASSYSTLAGGDTQYF
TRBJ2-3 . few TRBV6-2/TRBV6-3 TGTGCCAGCAGTTACCCGACAGGTGGCACAGATACGCAGTATTTT CASSYPTGGTDTQYF